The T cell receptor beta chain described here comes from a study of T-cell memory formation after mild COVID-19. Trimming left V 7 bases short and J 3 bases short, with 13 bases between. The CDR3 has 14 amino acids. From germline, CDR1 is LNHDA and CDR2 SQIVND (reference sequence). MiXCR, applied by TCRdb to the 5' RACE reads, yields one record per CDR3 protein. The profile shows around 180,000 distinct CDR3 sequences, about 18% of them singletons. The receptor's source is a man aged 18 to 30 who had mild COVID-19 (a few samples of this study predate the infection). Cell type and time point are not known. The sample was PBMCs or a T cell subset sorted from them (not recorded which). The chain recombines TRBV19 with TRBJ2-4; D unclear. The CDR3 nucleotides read TGTGCCAGTACCTGGGATGGGGACAAAAACATTCAGTACTTC. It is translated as CASTWDGDKNIQYF.